This T cell receptor beta chain was sequenced during a study of beta chain features in type 1 diabetes (dated by TCRdb to the late 2010s). Background for the entire study: No differences in mean age, gender distribution, total cell number or subset yield were found between patients and healthy donors. A total of 85 million to 140 million sorted cells were examined across all samples, and a strong correlation was observed between cell number per subset and RNA yield. The study compared the TCRB repertoires of sorted circulating CD4+ T cell subsets in recently diagnosed type 1 diabetes patients with those in matched healthy donors. Whereas all 30 or so donors provided naive and central memory subsets, regulatory and stem cell-like memory subsets were isolated from just 8 patients and roughly eight healthy donors.

Unmatched junction bases come to 8, with V trimmed by 7 bases and J by 8 bases. Including cysteine and phenylalanine, the CDR3 has 14 amino acids. Only CDR3 DNA is held: 42 bases, read in frame from base 1. Taken from the germline V gene (reference sequence), the CDR1 and CDR2 loops are MNHEY and SMNVEV. The paper as a whole reports these results and caveats: HLA sub-analyses involved small numbers of individuals, so any influence of HLA type on TCRB rearrangement remained unresolved. A moderate but significant shortening of TCRB CDR3 length was observed in type 1 diabetes patients in all four CD4+ subsets. Sequencing cDNA rather than genomic DNA could over-represent highly expressing activated cells, although activation and CD3 levels did not differ between groups. PCR might favor shorter templates, but patient and control samples were amplified and corrected together, so any skew would affect both groups equally. The naive, central memory and regulatory TCRB repertoires appeared to resemble one another more closely among patients than among healthy donors. At VDJ recombination sites, patients with type 1 diabetes made fewer insertions and deleted more nucleotides, a pattern implying thymic rearrangement abnormalities.

A single peripheral blood draw of around 0.11 L on average was collected from each donor into heparinised tubes. A BD FACSAria II was used to sort naive, central memory, regulatory and stem cell-like memory CD4+ T cells with a panel that included CD45RO, CCR7, CD25, CD127, CD95 and CD27. Purity was above 98% for every sorted population. Right away, PBMCs were isolated by Lymphoprep density gradient centrifugation and were stained directly, with no culture step. Samples were stained and sorted in pairs, with one healthy donor and one patient per experiment, so that batch effects were minimized. The High Capacity cDNA Reverse Transcription Kit was used to reverse transcribe all of the isolated RNA, meaning that expressed TCRB transcripts were what got sequenced. Naive, central memory and regulatory T cell samples underwent deep immunoSEQ sequencing, averaging about 3.57 million total reads per sample. Sorted cells were lysed in RLT buffer and RNA was extracted with DNase-treated RNeasy Micro or Mini kits, depending on cell number. Each cell subset was processed separately to prevent cross-contamination, with patient and healthy donor samples processed together. The immunoSEQ multiplex PCR was used to amplify TCRB sequences from cDNA, generating 87-bp fragments that spanned the CDR3 region. Amplicons were sequenced on the Illumina HiSeq platform. Processing in the source paper ran as follows. Synthetic template baselines were used to correct PCR bias computationally, reads within Hamming distance 2 were collapsed together, and singletons that could not be merged were discarded. By aligning reads against IMGT, V, D and J genes, CDR3 length, and insertions or deletions at six rearrangement sites were assigned. Within each subset, clonotype counts were normalized to the number of sorted cells before true diversity and Gini coefficients were calculated with the tcR R package. The overlap coefficient, calculated on TCRB nucleotide sequences, was used to measure repertoire sharing. As a proxy for the pre-selection repertoire, out-of-frame TCRB sequences from naive cells were analyzed. TCRdb holds this immuneACCESS table with in-frame rearrangements only. Some clones are missing; in checked studies, unresolved V genes explain under half, and the rest has no known cause. That table supplies the V and J calls and clone size; D and trimming were determined from the DNA. Within this sample are under 850,000 clones, with 13% of them counted one time only. The ten largest clones take up 0.022% of the sample.

About this clone: It has no known antigen specificity. Qualities for individual bases were not recorded, and no much larger clone is one base off.

This chain is built from TRBV27 and TRBJ1-6; 7 nucleotides in the junction match TRBD1. Sequencing was performed on naive CD4+ T cells from blood. Per the publication, the cell subset or site label means: true naive CD4+ T cells. The TCR sequence derives from a man in his late teens or twenties with type 1 diabetes. The CDR3 in this case is CASKPGQLDSPLHF. At the DNA level, the sequence is TGTGCCAGCAAACCGGGACAGCTTGATTCACCCCTCCACTTT.